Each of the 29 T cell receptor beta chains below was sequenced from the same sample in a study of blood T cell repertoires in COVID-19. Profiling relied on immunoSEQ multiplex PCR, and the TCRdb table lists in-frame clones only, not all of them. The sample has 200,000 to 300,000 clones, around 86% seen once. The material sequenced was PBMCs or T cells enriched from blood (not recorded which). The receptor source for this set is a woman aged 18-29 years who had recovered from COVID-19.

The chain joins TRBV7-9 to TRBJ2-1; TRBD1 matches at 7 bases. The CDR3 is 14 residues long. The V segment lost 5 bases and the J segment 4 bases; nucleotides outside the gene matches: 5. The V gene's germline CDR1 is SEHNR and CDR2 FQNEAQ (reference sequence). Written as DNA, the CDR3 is TGTGCCAGCAGCCTCAGGGACAGTTACAATGAGCAGTTCTTC. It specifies CASSLRDSYNEQFF.

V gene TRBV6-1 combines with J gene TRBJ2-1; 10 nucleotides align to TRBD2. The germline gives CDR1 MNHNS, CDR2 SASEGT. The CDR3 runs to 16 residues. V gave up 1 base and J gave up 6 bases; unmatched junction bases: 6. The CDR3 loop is CASSEEGLAIPNEQFF. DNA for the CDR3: TGTGCCAGCAGTGAAGAGGGACTAGCGATCCCCAATGAGCAGTTCTTC.

CDR3 amino acids: CASPLRPARTGELFF. CDR3 sequence (DNA): TGTGCCAGCCCTTTGCGGCCAGCCAGAACCGGGGAGCTGTTTTTT. This sequence joins TRBV5-8 and TRBJ2-2, with unresolved D. The V end lost 7 bases, the J end lost 5 bases, and 18 bases lay between the germline ends. CDR1 and CDR2 from the germline V gene are SGHTS and YDEGEE. The CDR3 spans 15 residues.

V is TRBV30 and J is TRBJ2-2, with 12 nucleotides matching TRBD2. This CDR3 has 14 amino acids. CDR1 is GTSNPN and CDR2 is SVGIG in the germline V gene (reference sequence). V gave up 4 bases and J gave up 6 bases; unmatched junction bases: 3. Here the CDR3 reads CAWTSGREPGELFF. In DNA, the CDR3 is TGTGCCTGGACTAGCGGGAGGGAGCCCGGGGAGCTGTTTTTT. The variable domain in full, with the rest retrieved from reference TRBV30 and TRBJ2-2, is SQTIHQWPATLVQPVGSPLSLECTVEGTSNPNLYWYRQAAGRGLQLLFYSVGIGQISSEVPQNLSASRPQDRQFILSSKKLLLSDSGFYLCAWTSGREPGELFFGEGSRLTVL.

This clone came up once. This CDR3 is CASSLSAGGIGELFF. The CDR3, as DNA: TGTGCCAGCAGTTTATCGGCAGGGGGCATCGGGGAGCTGTTTTTT. This rearrangement joins TRBV28 to TRBJ2-2; 8 bases align to TRBD1. Germline V CDR1 and CDR2: MDHEN, SYDVKM. The CDR3 totals 15 residues. V shed 1 base and J 7 bases; nucleotides not matched to a gene: 5.

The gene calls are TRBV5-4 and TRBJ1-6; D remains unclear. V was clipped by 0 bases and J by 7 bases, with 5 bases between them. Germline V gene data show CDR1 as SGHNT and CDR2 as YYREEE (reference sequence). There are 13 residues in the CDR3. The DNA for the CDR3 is TGTGCCAGCAGCTTGGAGAGAAATTCACCCCTCCACTTT. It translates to CASSLERNSPLHF.

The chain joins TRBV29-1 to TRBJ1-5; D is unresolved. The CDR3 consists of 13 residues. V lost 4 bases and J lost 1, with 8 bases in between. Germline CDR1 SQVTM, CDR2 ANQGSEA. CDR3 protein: CSVGVGSNQPQHF. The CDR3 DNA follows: TGCAGCGTTGGGGTGGGCAGCAATCAGCCCCAGCATTTT.

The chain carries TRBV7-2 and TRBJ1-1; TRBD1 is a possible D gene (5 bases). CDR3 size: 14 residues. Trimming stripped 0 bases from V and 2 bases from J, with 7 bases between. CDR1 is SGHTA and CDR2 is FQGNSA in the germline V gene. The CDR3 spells CASSLAGVNTEAFF. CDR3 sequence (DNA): TGTGCCAGCAGCTTAGCAGGGGTTAACACTGAAGCTTTCTTT.

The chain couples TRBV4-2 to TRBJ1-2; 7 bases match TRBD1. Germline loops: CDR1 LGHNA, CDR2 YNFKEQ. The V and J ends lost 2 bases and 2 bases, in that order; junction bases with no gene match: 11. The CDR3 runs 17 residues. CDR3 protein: CASSQILPGQTNYGYTF. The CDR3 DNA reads TGTGCCAGCAGCCAAATCCTTCCGGGACAGACGAACTATGGCTACACCTTC.

This CDR3 reads CASKSRERDNEQFF. The CDR3 DNA is TGTGCCAGCAAGTCCAGGGAAAGGGACAATGAGCAGTTCTTC. The V gene is TRBV6-6, the J gene TRBJ2-1, with D tentatively TRBD1 (5 bases). Trimming removed 7 bases at V and 5 bases at J, with 15 bases between. The length of the CDR3 is 14 residues. Germline assignment: CDR1 MNHNY and CDR2 SVGAGI (reference sequence).

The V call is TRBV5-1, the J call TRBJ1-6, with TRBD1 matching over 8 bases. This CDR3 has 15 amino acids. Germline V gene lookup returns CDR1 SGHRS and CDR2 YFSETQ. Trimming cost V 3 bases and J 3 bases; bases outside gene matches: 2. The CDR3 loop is CASSSGTGYNSPLHF. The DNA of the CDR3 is TGCGCCAGCAGCTCCGGGACAGGCTATAATTCACCCCTCCACTTT.

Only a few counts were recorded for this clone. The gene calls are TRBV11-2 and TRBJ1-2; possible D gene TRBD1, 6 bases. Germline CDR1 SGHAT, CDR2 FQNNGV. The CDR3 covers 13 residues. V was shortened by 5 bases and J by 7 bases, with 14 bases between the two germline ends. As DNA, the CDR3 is TGTGCCAGCAGCCCAACAGGGATCCGTGGCTACACCTTC. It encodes CASSPTGIRGYTF.

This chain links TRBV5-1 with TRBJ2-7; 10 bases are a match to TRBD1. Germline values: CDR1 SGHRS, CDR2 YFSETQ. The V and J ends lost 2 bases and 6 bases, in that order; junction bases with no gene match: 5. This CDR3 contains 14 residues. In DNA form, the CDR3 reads TGCGCCAGCAGCTTATTTGACAGGGGGCTCGAGCAGTACTTC. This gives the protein CASSLFDRGLEQYF.

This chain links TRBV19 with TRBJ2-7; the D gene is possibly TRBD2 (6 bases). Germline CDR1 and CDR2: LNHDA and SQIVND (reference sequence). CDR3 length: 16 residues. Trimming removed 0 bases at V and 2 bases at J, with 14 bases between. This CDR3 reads CASSIEAGGATYEQYF. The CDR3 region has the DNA TGTGCCAGTAGTATAGAAGCGGGTGGAGCAACCTACGAGCAGTACTTC.

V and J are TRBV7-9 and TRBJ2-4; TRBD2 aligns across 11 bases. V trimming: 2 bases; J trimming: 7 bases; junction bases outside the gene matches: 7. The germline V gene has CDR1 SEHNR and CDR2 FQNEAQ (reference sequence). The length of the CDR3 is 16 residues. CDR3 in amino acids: CASSLLGLAGVNIQYF. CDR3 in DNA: TGTGCCAGCAGCTTACTAGGACTAGCGGGTGTGAACATTCAGTACTTC.

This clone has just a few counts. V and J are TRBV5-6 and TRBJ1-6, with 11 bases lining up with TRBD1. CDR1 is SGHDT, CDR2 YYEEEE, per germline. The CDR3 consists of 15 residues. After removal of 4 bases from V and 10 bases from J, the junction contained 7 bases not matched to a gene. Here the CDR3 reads CASSPGDRGNSPLHF. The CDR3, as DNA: TGTGCCAGCAGCCCGGGGGACAGGGGGAACTCACCCCTCCACTTT.

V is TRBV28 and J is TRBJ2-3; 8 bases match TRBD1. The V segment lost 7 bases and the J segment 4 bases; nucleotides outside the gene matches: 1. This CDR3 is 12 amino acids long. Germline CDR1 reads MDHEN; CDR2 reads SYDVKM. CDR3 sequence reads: CASTRGPDTQYF. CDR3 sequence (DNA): TGTGCCAGCACCAGGGGGCCAGATACGCAGTATTTT.

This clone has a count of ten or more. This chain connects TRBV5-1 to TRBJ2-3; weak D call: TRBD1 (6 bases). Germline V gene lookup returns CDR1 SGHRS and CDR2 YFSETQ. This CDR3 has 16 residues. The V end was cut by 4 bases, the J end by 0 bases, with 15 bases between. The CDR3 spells CASSQQWGPSTDTQYF. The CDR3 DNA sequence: TGCGCCAGCAGCCAGCAGTGGGGGCCTAGCACAGATACGCAGTATTTT. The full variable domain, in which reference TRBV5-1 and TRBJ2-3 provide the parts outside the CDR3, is KAGVTQTPRYLIKTRGQQVTLSCSPISGHRSVSWYQQTPGQGLQFLFEYFSETQRNKGNFPGRFSGRQFSNSRSEMNVSTLELGDSALYLCASSQQWGPSTDTQYFGPGTRLTVL.

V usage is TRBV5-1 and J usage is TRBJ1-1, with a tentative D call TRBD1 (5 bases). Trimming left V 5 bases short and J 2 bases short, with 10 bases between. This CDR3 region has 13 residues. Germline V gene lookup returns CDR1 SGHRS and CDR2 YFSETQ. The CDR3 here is CASSRTPNTEAFF. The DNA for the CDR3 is TGCGCCAGCAGTAGGACACCCAACACTGAAGCTTTCTTT.

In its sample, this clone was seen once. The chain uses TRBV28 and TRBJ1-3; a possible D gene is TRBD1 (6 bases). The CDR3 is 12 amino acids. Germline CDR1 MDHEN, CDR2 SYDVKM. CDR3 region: CGSTGTGNTIYF. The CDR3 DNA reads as TGTGGCTCCACCGGGACAGGAAACACCATATATTTT. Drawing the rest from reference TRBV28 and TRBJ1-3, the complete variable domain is DVKVTQSSRYLVKRTGEKVFLECVQDMDHENMFWYRQDPGLGLRLIYFSYDVKMKEKGDIPEGYSVSREKKERFSLILESASTNQTSMYLCGSTGTGNTIYFGEGSWLTVV.

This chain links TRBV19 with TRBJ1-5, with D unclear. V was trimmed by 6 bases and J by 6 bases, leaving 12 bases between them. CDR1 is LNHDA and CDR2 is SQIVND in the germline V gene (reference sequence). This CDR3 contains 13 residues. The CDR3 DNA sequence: TGTGCCAGTAGCCAAGCCCGCGGTCAGCCCCAGCATTTT. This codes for CASSQARGQPQHF.

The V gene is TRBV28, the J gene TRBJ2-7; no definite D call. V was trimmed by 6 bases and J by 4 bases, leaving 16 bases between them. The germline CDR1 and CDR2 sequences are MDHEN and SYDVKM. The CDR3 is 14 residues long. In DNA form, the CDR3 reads TGTGCCAGCAGACCACAAAAGATCATATACGAGCAGTACTTC. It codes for CASRPQKIIYEQYF.

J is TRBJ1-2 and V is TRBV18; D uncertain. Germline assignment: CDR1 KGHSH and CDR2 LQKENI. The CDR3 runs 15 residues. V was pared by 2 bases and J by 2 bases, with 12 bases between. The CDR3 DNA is TGTGCCAGCTCACCAGCTTCCGGGAAAAACTATGGCTACACCTTC. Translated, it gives CASSPASGKNYGYTF.

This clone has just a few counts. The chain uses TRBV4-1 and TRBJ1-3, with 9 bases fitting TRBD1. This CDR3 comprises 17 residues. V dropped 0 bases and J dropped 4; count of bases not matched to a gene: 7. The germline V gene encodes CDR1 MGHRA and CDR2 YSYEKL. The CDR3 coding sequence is TGCGCCAGCAGCCAAGATTCACAGGGGGCGAGGGGAAACACCATATATTTT. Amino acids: CASSQDSQGARGNTIYF.

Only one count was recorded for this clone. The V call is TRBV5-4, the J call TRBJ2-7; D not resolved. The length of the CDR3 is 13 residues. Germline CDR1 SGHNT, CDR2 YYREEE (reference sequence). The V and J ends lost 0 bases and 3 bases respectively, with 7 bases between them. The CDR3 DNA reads TGTGCCAGCAGCTTGGGAGCTAGCTACGAGCAGTACTTC. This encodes CASSLGASYEQYF.

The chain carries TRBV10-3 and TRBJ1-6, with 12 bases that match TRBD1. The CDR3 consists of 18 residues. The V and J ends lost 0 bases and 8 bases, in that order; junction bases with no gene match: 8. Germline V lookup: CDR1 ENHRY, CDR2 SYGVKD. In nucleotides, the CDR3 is TGTGCCATCAGTGAGTCGATGCCGGGACAGGGGGCCGATTCACCCCTCCACTTT. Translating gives CAISESMPGQGADSPLHF.

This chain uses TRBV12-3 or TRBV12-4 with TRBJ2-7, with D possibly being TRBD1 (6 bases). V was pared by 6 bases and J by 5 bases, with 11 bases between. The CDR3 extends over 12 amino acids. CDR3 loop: CASSSNRDEQYF. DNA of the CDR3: TGTGCCAGCAGCTCGAACAGGGACGAGCAGTACTTC.

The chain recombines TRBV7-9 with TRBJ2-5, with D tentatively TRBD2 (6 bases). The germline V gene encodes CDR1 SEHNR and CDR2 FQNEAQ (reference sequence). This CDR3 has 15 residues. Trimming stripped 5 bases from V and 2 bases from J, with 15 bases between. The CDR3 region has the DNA TGTGCCAGCAGCCTTTCTATTGCGGGGCAAGAGACCCAGTACTTC. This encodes CASSLSIAGQETQYF. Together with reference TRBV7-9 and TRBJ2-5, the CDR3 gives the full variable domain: DTGVSQNPRHKITKRGQNVTFRCDPISEHNRLYWYRQTLGQGPEFLTYFQNEAQLEKSRLLSDRFSAERPKGSFSTLEIQRTEQGDSAMYLCASSLSIAGQETQYFGPGTRLLVL.

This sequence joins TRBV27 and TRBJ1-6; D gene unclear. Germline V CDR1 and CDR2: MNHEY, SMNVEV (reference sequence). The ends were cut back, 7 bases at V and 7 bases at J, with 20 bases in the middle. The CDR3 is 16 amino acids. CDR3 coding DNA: TGTGCCAGCACCCTACGACACCCAGATACCAATTCACCCCTCCACTTT. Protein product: CASTLRHPDTNSPLHF.